The entry below gives a single T cell receptor (beta chain) sequence along with its context. Per the original methods: Amplification from reference gene primers served as the basis for estimated nucleated cell counts. Some clones are missing from TCRdb's copy, which holds only in-frame ones; the method was immunoSEQ multiplex PCR. V and J calls and clone size come straight from that table; D and trimming were deduced from the DNA. Here the sample spans a few hundred thousand clones, approximately 90% being singletons. The data were obtained in a study of blood T cell repertoires in COVID-19. About the research overall: In each case, the material was cDNA or gDNA derived from T cells, B-cell-depleted T cells, or PBMCs.

V lost 4 bases, J lost 0 bases, and 15 bases lay in between. This CDR3 spans 16 amino acids. The germline V gene encodes CDR1 LGHDT and CDR2 YNNKEL (reference sequence). The source material was peripheral blood. This TCR was recovered from a man between 60 and 75 years old who had recovered from COVID-19. The genes are TRBV3-1 (or the pseudogene TRBV3-2) and TRBJ1-2; the D is unclear. CDR3 bases: TGTGCCAGCAGCCCGGCTTTACGGAGCTCTAACTATGGCTACACCTTC. Translation gives CASSPALRSSNYGYTF.